What follows is one TCR beta chain and its context. Patients from Seattle were sampled longitudinally, starting during active infection. Authors' methods: Amplification from reference gene primers served as the basis for estimated nucleated cell counts. Profiled with immunoSEQ multiplex PCR; TCRdb holds only in-frame clones, not every one. V, J and clone size are those of that table, while D and trimming were read from the DNA. Here the sample spans 150,000 to 200,000 clones, approximately 81% being singletons. The data derive from a study of blood T cell repertoires in COVID-19. In the study overall: Collection of acute and convalescent COVID-19 samples took place in the United States, Italy and Spain.

Sequencing was done on a sample of peripheral blood. The TCR originated in a woman aged 70-85 years with COVID-19, enrolled during active disease.

The CDR3 is CASSILSGTEAFF. The CDR3 DNA is TGTGCCAGTAGTATTTTGAGTGGCACTGAAGCTTTCTTT. The V and J genes are TRBV19 and TRBJ1-1, with D uncertain. V was shortened by 3 bases and J by 4 bases, with 9 bases between the two germline ends. The CDR3 consists of 13 residues. The V gene's germline CDR1 is LNHDA and CDR2 SQIVND (reference sequence).